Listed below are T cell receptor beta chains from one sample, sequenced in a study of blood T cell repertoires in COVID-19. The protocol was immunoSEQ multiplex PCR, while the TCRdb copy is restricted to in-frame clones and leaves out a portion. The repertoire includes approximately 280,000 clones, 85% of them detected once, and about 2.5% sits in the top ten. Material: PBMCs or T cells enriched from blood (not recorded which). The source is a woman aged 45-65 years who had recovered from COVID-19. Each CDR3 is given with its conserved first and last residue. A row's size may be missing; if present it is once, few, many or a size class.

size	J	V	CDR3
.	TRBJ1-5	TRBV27	CASSAYRATNQPQHF
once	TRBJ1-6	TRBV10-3	CAIRGDGQPSPLHF
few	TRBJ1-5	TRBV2	CASSRTLGGVGQPQHF
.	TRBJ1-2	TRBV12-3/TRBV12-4	CASSLGQARYTF
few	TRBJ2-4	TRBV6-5	CASSVGENIQYF
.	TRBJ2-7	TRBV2	CASSNTETSYEQYF
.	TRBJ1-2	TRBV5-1	CASRRGTGGNYGYTF
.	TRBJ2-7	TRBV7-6	CASSLTVGRGGRDEQYF
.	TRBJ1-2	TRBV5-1	CATKTAYGYTF
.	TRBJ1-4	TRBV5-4	CASSLGQGRTNEKLFF
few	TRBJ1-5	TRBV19	CASSGSRDQPQHF
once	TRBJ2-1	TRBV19	CASSIVGRSYNEQFF
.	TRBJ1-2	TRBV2	CASSEVKAGYGYTF
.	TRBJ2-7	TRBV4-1	CASSQAAGVGYEQYF
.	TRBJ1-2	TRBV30	CAWSFNRVSKSGGYTF
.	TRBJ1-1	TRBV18	CASSARDLNTEAFF
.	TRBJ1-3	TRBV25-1	CASSHIRGGGRGNTIYF
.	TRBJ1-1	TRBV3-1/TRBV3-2	CASSTSGRRTEAFF
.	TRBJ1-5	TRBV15	CATSRRTDSNQPQHF
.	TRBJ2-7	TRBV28	CASEGQNYEQYF
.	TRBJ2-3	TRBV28	CASSLVPGQGASDTQYF
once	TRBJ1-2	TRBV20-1	CSAPTVRRYTF